This T cell receptor beta chain comes out of a study of CD8 T cells in ankylosing spondylitis. General study results and limits: There was a TCR beta motif, made of several highly homologous variants, that appeared characteristic of ankylosing spondylitis blood. Significantly higher representation of disease-linked clones was reported for matched ankylosing spondylitis synovial fluid. Before this, some motif variants had been reported in reactive arthritis synovial fluid and blood.

TCRdb called the 5' RACE reads again in MiXCR, with one record for every CDR3 protein. The sample shows roughly 400,000 distinct CDR3 sequences, 20% to 25% of them seen only once. Between the trimmed V and J ends, which lost 3 bases and 7 bases, there was a span of 15 bases. Germline assignment: CDR1 SEHNR and CDR2 FQNEAQ (reference sequence). The CDR3 extends over 14 amino acids. Notes on this clonotype: No antigen is known for it.

Sequencing was performed on blood, either unsorted or a sorted T cell fraction (not recorded which). The receptor comes from a male donor with ankylosing spondylitis. V usage is TRBV7-9 and J usage is TRBJ1-1; the D gene is possibly TRBD1 (6 bases). CDR3 region: CASSLQFLDSEAFF. The CDR3 DNA is TGTGCCAGCAGCTTGCAATTTTTGGACAGTGAAGCTTTCTTT.